The text below deals with one T cell receptor beta chain. Its antigen is currently not known. Base-call qualities are not available, and no considerably larger clone is one nucleotide away. This sample was included in a study of blood T cell repertoires in COVID-19 (dated by TCRdb to between 2020 and 2021). Background on the whole study: Samples from collaborators originated in the United States, Italy and Spain and spanned both the acute and convalescent phases of COVID-19. Nearly every sample came with metadata listing a de-identified subject ID, COVID-19 status, age in years and sex. The material from the prospective study consisted of cDNA or gDNA derived from T cells, B-cell-depleted T cells, or PBMCs. A freely available public database, intended as a resource for researchers studying the immune response to SARS-CoV-2, is where the repertoires were released. Where available, HLA class I and class II types were obtained from metadata supplied by the sample provider rather than from assay-based typing. The samples were drawn from two sources: the first 160 participants of the ongoing ImmuneRACE study, and 950 to 1,500 subjects contributed by 6 global collaborators. Subjects who had been exposed to COVID-19, were actively infected with it, or had recovered from it provided the deeply sampled blood TCRbeta repertoires that made up the dataset. Overall study results and their limits: Clinical and demographic metadata were provided uncurated, with the amount varying by source and participant.

TCRbeta CDR3 regions were amplified from genomic DNA using the immunoSEQ Assay, a bias-controlled multiplex PCR. As for the authors' bioinformatics: The number of nucleated cells in each sample was estimated by amplification of reference gene primers within the assay. To quantify the absolute abundance of each unique TCRbeta CDR3 rearrangement, sequence reads were collapsed and filtered. For each sample, productive Simpson clonality was calculated as the square root of Simpson's diversity index over productive rearrangements. Here the immuneACCESS table is served through TCRdb, limited to in-frame sequences with V and J called. Missing clones are a known gap in these copies; in checked studies unresolved V genes cover under half, and the rest lacks a known reason. V, J and clone size derive from that table, while D and trimming were established from the DNA sequence. The sample has some 170,000 clones on record, about four fifths of them singletons. Approximately 11% of the sample rests with the top ten.

At one collaborating source in Seattle, patients were enrolled during active infection and were followed longitudinally through the course of disease. Each collaborating institution followed its own protocols to collect whole blood in K2EDTA tubes. For TCRbeta analysis, collaborator samples were shipped as frozen whole blood, as isolated PBMCs, or as DNA extracted from either sample type. The sequenced sample consisted of peripheral blood. The receptor was derived from a woman between 40 and 55 years old with COVID-19, enrolled during active disease.

The bases read TGTGCCAGCAGGATGACAGGGGAGGGAAACACCATATATTTT. The encoded protein is CASRMTGEGNTIYF. The rearrangement combines TRBV2 with TRBJ1-3, and 8 junction bases match TRBD1. The germline V gene specifies SNHLY as CDR1 and FYNNEI as CDR2. Spanning cysteine to phenylalanine, the CDR3 consists of 14 amino acids. Just CDR3 DNA is preserved here, 42 bases in frame from base 1. V loses 6 bases at its end and J loses 4 bases; junction bases beyond the gene matches: 5.